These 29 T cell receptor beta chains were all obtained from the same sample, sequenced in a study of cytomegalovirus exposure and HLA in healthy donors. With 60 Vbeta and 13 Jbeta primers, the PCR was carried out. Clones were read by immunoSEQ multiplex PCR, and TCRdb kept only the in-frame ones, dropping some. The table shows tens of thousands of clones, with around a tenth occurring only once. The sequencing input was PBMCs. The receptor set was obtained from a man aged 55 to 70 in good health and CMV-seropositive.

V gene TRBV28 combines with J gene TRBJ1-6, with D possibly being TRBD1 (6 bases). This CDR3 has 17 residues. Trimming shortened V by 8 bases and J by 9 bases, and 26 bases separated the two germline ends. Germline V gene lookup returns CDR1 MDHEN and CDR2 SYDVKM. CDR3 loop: CASSNTRGIGSSSPLHF. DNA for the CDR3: TGTGCCAGCTCTAATACCAGGGGTATTGGTAGTAGTTCACCCCTCCACTTT.

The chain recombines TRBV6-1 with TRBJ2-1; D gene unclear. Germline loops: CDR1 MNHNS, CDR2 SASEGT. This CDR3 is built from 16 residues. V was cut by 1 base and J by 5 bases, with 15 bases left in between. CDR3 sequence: CASSEGYGILNNEQFF. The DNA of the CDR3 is TGTGCCAGCAGTGAAGGCTACGGTATTCTGAACAATGAGCAGTTCTTC.

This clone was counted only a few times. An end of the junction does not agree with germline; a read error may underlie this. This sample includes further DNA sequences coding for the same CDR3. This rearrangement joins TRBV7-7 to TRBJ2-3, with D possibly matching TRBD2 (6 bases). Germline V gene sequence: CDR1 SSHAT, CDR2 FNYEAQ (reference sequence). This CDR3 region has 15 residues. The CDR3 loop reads CASSLGSGRTDTQYF. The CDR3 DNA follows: TGTGCTAGCAGCTTAGGTAGCGGCCGCACAGATACGCAGTATTTT.

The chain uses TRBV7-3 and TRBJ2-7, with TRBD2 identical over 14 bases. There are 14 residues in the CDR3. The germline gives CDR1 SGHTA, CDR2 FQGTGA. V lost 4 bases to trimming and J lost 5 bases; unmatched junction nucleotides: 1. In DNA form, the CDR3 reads TGTGCCAGCAGCTCGGGACTAGCGGGAGACGAGCAGTACTTC. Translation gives CASSSGLAGDEQYF.

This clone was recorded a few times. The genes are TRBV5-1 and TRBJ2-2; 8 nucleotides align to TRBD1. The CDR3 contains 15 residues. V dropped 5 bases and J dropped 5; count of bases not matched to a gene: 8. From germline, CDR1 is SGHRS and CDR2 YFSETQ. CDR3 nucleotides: TGCGCCAGCAGTCAAACCGGGACAGGAACCGGGGAGCTGTTTTTT. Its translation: CASSQTGTGTGELFF.

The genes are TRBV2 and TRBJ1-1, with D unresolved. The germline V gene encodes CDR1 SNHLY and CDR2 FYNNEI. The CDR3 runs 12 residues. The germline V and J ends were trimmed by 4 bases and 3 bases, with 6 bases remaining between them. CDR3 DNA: TGTGCCAGCAGTGGACACTACACTGAAGCTTTCTTT. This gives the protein CASSGHYTEAFF.

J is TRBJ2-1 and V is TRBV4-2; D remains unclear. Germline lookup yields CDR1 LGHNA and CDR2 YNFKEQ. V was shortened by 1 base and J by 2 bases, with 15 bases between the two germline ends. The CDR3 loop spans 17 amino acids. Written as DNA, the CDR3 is TGTGCCAGCAGCCAAGTTTCCCCCACCAGAACCTACAATGAGCAGTTCTTC. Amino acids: CASSQVSPTRTYNEQFF.

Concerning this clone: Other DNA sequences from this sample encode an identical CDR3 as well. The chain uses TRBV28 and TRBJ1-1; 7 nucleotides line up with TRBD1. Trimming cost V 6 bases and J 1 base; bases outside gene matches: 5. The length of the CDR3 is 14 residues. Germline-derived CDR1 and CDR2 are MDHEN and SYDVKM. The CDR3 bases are TGTGCCAGCAGCCTCGGACAGGAGAACACTGAAGCTTTCTTT. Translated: CASSLGQENTEAFF. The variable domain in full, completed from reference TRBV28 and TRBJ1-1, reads DVKVTQSSRYLVKRTGEKVFLECVQDMDHENMFWYRQDPGLGLRLIYFSYDVKMKEKGDIPEGYSVSREKKERFSLILESASTNQTSMYLCASSLGQENTEAFFGQGTRLTVV.

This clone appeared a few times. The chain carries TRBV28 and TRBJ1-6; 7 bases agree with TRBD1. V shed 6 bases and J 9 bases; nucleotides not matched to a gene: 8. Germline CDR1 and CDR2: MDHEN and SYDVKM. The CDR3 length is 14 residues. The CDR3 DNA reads TGTGCCAGCAGCCTGAGGGGGCCACCTTCACCCCTCCACTTT. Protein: CASSLRGPPSPLHF.

CDR3 amino acids: CASSRGFEQGRGYTF. The CDR3 DNA reads TGTGCCAGCAGCAGGGGGTTCGAACAGGGTCGGGGCTACACCTTC. The chain uses TRBV21-1 and TRBJ1-2; the table's D call TRBD1 went unverified against the DNA. TRBV21-1 is given as a pseudogene. This CDR3 spans 15 amino acids.

The CDR3 DNA reads as TGTGCCAGCAGTGATCCTTTAGCGGGAGGACGGGAGACCCAGTACTTC. Translated, it gives CASSDPLAGGRETQYF. The gene calls are TRBV6-1 and TRBJ2-5, with TRBD2 identical over 10 bases. Germline values: CDR1 MNHNS, CDR2 SASEGT. This CDR3 spans 16 amino acids. V gave up 3 bases and J gave up 5 bases; unmatched junction bases: 9.

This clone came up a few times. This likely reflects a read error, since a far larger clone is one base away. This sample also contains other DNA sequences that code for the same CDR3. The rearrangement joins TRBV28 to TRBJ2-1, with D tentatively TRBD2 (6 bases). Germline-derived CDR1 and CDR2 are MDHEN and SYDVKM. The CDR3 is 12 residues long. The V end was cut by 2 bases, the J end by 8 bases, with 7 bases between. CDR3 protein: CASSLGGDEQFF. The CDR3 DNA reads TGTGCCAGCAGTTTAGGCGGGGATGAGCAGTTCTTC.

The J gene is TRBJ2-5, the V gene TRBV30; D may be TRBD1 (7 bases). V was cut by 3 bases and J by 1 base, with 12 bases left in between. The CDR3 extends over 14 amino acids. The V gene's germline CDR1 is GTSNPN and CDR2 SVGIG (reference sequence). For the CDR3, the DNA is TGTGCCTGGAGGCCCAGGGGGGTCCAAGAGACCCAGTACTTC. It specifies CAWRPRGVQETQYF.

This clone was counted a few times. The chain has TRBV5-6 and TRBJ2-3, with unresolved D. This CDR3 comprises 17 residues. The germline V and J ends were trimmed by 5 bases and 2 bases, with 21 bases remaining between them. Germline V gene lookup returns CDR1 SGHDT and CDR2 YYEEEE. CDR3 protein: CASSYSPGPHPTDTQYF. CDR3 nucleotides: TGTGCCAGCAGTTACTCCCCGGGTCCACACCCCACAGATACGCAGTATTTT.

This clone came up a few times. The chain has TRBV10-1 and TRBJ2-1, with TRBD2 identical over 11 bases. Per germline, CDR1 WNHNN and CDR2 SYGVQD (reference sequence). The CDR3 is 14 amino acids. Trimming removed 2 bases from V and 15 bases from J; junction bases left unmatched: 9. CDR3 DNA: TGCGCCAGCAGTGAGGTGGCTAGCGGGGGGTATCTGTTCTTC. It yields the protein CASSEVASGGYLFF.

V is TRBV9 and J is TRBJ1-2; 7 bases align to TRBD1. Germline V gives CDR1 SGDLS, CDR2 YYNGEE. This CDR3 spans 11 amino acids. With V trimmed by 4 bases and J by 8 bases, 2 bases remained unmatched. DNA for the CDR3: TGTGCCAGCAGCTCAGGGGGGGGCTACACCTTC. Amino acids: CASSSGGGYTF.

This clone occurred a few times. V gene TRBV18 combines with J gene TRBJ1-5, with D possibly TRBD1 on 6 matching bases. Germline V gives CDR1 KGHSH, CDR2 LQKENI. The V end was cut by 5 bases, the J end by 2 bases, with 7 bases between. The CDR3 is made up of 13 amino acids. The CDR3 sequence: CASSGQRNQPQHF. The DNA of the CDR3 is TGTGCCAGCTCAGGACAGCGCAATCAGCCCCAGCATTTT.

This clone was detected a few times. CDR3 DNA: TGTGCCAGCAGCATCGACAGTGGAAACACCATATATTTT. Its translation is CASSIDSGNTIYF. The rearrangement joins TRBV7-9 to TRBJ1-3, with D perhaps matching TRBD1 (5 bases). V was trimmed by 5 bases and J by 3 bases, leaving 8 bases between them. This CDR3 is 13 amino acids long. Germline-derived CDR1 and CDR2 are SEHNR and FQNEAQ (reference sequence). Full variable domain (remainder filled in from reference TRBV7-9 and TRBJ1-3): DTGVSQNPRHKITKRGQNVTFRCDPISEHNRLYWYRQTLGQGPEFLTYFQNEAQLEKSRLLSDRFSAERPKGSFSTLEIQRTEQGDSAMYLCASSIDSGNTIYFGEGSWLTVV.

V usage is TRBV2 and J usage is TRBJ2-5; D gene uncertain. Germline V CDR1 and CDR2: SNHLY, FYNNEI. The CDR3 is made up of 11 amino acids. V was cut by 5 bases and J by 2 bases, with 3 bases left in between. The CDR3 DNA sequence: TGTGCCAGCAGTCTTCAAGAGACCCAGTACTTC. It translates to CASSLQETQYF.

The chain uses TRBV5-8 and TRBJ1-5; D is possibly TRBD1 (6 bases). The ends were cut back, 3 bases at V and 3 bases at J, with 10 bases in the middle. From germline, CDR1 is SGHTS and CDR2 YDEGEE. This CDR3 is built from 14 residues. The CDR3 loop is CASSSDRFNQPQHF. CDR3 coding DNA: TGTGCCAGCAGCTCTGACAGGTTCAATCAGCCCCAGCATTTT.

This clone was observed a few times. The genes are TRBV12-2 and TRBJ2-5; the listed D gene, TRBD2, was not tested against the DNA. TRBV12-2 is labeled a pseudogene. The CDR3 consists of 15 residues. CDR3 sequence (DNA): TGTGCAGGGCAGATAAGAGCGGGGGAACGAGAGACCCAGTACTTC. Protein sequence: CAGQIRAGERETQYF.

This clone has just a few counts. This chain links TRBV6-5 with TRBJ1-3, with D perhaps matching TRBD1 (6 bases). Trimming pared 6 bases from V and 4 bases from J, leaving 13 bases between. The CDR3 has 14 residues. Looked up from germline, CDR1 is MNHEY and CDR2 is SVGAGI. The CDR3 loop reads CASSPGDSGNTIYF. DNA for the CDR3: TGTGCCAGCAGCCCAGGGGATTCGGGAAACACCATATATTTT.

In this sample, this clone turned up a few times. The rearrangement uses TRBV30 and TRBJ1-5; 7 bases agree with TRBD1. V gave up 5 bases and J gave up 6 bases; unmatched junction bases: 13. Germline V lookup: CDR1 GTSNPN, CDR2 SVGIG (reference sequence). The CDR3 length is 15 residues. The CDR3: CAWEGAGGVGQPQHF. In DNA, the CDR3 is TGTGCCTGGGAGGGGGCAGGGGGTGTGGGTCAGCCCCAGCATTTT.

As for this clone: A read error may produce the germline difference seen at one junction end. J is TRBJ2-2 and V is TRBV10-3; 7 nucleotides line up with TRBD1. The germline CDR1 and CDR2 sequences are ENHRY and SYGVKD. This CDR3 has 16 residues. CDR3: CDISDGDRVNTGEMFF. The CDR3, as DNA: TGTGACATCAGTGATGGGGACCGAGTTAACACAGGGGAGATGTTTTTT.

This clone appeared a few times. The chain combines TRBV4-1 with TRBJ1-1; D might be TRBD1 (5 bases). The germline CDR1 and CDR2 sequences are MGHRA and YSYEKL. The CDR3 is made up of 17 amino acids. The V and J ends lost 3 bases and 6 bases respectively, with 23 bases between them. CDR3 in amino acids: CASSQASRRGPEPEAFF. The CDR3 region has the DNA TGCGCCAGCAGCCAGGCTTCGAGGAGGGGCCCCGAGCCTGAAGCTTTCTTT.

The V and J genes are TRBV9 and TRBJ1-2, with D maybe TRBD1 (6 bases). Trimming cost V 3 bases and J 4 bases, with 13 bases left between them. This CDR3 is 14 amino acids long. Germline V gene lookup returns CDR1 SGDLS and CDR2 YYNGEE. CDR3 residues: CASSEDSPGYGYTF. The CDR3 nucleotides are TGTGCCAGCAGCGAGGACAGTCCCGGCTATGGCTACACCTTC.

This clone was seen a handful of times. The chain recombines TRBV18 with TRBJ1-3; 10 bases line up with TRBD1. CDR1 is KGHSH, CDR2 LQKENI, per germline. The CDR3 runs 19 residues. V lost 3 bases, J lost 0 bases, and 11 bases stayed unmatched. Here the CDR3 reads CASSPPGQGRASSGNTIYF. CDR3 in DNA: TGTGCCAGCTCACCGCCGGGACAGGGGCGCGCTAGCTCTGGAAACACCATATATTTT.

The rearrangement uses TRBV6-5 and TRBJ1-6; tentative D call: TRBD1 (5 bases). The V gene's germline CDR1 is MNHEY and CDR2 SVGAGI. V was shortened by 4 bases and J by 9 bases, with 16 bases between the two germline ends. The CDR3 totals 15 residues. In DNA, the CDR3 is TGTGCCAGCAGTTCGGGACTGTCTGGGGGTTCACCCCTCCACTTT. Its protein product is CASSSGLSGGSPLHF.

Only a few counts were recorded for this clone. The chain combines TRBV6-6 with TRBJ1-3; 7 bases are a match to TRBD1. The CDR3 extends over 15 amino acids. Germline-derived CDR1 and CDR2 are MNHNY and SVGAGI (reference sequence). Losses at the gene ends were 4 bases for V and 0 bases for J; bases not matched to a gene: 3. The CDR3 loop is CASSLTGYSGNTIYF. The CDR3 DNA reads TGTGCCAGCAGTTTGACAGGGTACTCTGGAAACACCATATATTTT.